These 18 T cell receptor beta chains share one sample of origin, sequenced in a study of T cell responses to AZD1222 COVID-19 vaccine. Libraries were prepared by immunoSEQ multiplex PCR; TCRdb keeps only in-frame clonotypes and omits some of them. The sample has about 160,000 clones, around 90% seen once. Sequences were derived from peripheral blood, sampled on day 0 of AZD1222 vaccination. The source of these receptors is an adult in good health.

This clone came up once. This chain uses TRBV5-1 with TRBJ1-1; no reliable D call. CDR1 and CDR2 (germline): SGHRS, YFSETQ. The CDR3 is made up of 14 amino acids. The germline V and J ends were trimmed by 1 base and 1 base, with 8 bases remaining between them. CDR3 sequence reads: CASSLRLGNTEAFF. CDR3 coding DNA: TGCGCCAGCAGCTTGAGGTTGGGGAACACTGAAGCTTTCTTT.

The chain employs TRBV15 and TRBJ1-5, with 10 bases matching TRBD1. This CDR3 region has 16 residues. J was trimmed by 3 bases and V by 1 base; bases with no gene match: 3. Germline V gene lookup returns CDR1 LNHNV and CDR2 YYDKDF (reference sequence). CDR3 nucleotides: TGTGCCACCAGCAGAGGGGACAGGGGCCCCAATCAGCCCCAGCATTTT. Its translation: CATSRGDRGPNQPQHF.

V is TRBV7-6 and J is TRBJ1-6, with 7 nucleotides matching TRBD1. Germline CDR1 reads SGHVS; CDR2 reads FNYEAQ. The CDR3 contains 15 residues. V gave up 5 bases and J gave up 14 bases; unmatched junction bases: 15. CDR3 in DNA: TGTGCCAGCAGCCGATTTTGGTCGGGGGACAGTGCCCTCCACTTT. Protein sequence: CASSRFWSGDSALHF.

The chain recombines TRBV4-3 with TRBJ1-3, with D hard to call. The CDR3 is 13 residues long. The germline V gene encodes CDR1 LGHNA and CDR2 YSLEER. Trimming took off 0 bases at V and 1 base at J, with 1 base between the two ends. This CDR3 is CASSQESGNTIYF. DNA for the CDR3: TGCGCCAGCAGCCAAGAGTCTGGAAACACCATATATTTT.

V and J are TRBV18 and TRBJ2-2, with D perhaps given as TRBD1 or TRBD2 (5 bases each). From germline, CDR1 is KGHSH and CDR2 LQKENI. The CDR3 is made up of 15 amino acids. V shed 6 bases and J shed 1 base, with 12 bases lying between them. CDR3 nucleotides: TGTGCCAGCTCCCAGGGACCCCTGAACACCGGGGAGCTGTTTTTT. Its translation: CASSQGPLNTGELFF.

The J gene is TRBJ2-3, the V gene TRBV30, with a possible D match to TRBD1 (6 bases). From germline, CDR1 is GTSNPN and CDR2 SVGIG (reference sequence). Deletions cut 5 bases from V and 0 bases from J, with 9 bases between. The CDR3 runs to 13 residues. CDR3 DNA sequence: TGTGCCTGGGACAGGACTAGCACAGATACGCAGTATTTT. Translating it yields CAWDRTSTDTQYF.

This chain joins TRBV9 and TRBJ2-5; no reliable D call. The CDR3 has 14 amino acids. The V gene lost 0 bases and the J gene lost 0 bases, with 6 bases spanning the gap. CDR1 is SGDLS and CDR2 is YYNGEE in the germline V gene. The CDR3 loop is CASSVEPNQETQYF. CDR3 DNA: TGTGCCAGCAGCGTAGAGCCCAACCAAGAGACCCAGTACTTC.

This chain joins TRBV7-9 and TRBJ1-5; 9 nucleotides agree with TRBD1. CDR3 length equals 16 residues. The V gene's germline CDR1 is SEHNR and CDR2 FQNEAQ (reference sequence). V dropped 5 bases and J dropped 7; count of bases not matched to a gene: 12. The CDR3 nucleotides are TGTGCCAGCAGCGCATCGGGACAGGGAAATGGACAGCCCCAGCATTTT. Amino acid sequence: CASSASGQGNGQPQHF.

The gene calls are TRBV28 and TRBJ2-7; the D is unclear. Germline loops: CDR1 MDHEN, CDR2 SYDVKM. Trimming pared 6 bases from V and 2 bases from J, leaving 20 bases between. The CDR3 consists of 16 residues. CDR3 DNA: TGTGCCAGCAGCAAAGAACTGGTACTTCAGACCTACGAGCAGTACTTC. It encodes CASSKELVLQTYEQYF.

This clone was seen a single time. This chain links TRBV7-2 with TRBJ1-1; 7 nucleotides match TRBD1. The ends lost 5 bases at V and 0 bases at J; junction bases unmatched: 6. The CDR3 has 15 residues. CDR1 is SGHTA, CDR2 FQGNSA, per germline. CDR3 region: CASSPEGQMNTEAFF. The CDR3 region has the DNA TGTGCCAGCAGCCCAGAGGGACAGATGAACACTGAAGCTTTCTTT.

J is TRBJ2-7 and V is TRBV11-2; 8 nucleotides line up with TRBD2. The CDR3 covers 17 residues. With 5 bases clipped from V and 2 bases from J, the junction kept 14 bases outside the gene matches. Germline V gene data show CDR1 as SGHAT and CDR2 as FQNNGV. The CDR3 spells CASSHPPEEREPYEQYF. CDR3 bases: TGTGCCAGCAGCCACCCCCCGGAAGAGCGGGAGCCCTACGAGCAGTACTTC.

The rearrangement joins TRBV6-5 to TRBJ2-7; no clear D. Germline lookup yields CDR1 MNHEY and CDR2 SVGAGI. Trimming took 6 bases from V and 0 from J, leaving 12 bases between them. The CDR3 runs to 14 residues. The CDR3, as DNA: TGTGCCAGCAGCCTAAGTCCCAGCTCCTACGAGCAGTACTTC. Translated: CASSLSPSSYEQYF.

The gene calls are TRBV19 and TRBJ2-2; 9 nucleotides line up with TRBD1. With 4 bases clipped from V and 0 bases from J, the junction kept 3 bases outside the gene matches. This CDR3 contains 16 residues. CDR1 and CDR2 from the germline V gene are LNHDA and SQIVND (reference sequence). CDR3 residues: CASSRTGDPNTGELFF. The CDR3 DNA is TGTGCCAGTAGTAGGACAGGGGACCCGAACACCGGGGAGCTGTTTTTT.

This chain uses TRBV18 with TRBJ1-6; 7 bases align to TRBD1. Germline lookup yields CDR1 KGHSH and CDR2 LQKENI. CDR3 size: 14 residues. V dropped 6 bases and J dropped 7; count of bases not matched to a gene: 6. CDR3 coding DNA: TGTGCCAGCTCGCCAGGACAGGTCAATTCACCCCTCCACTTT. Amino acids: CASSPGQVNSPLHF.

This rearrangement joins TRBV5-1 to TRBJ1-2; 9 nucleotides agree with TRBD1. Per the germline V gene, CDR1 is SGHRS and CDR2 is YFSETQ. With V trimmed by 5 bases and J by 3 bases, 11 bases remained unmatched. The CDR3 has 16 amino acids. Written as DNA, the CDR3 is TGCGCCAGCAGGGACCCTAGGACAGGGGAAGACTATGGCTACACCTTC. Translation gives CASRDPRTGEDYGYTF.

The gene calls are TRBV3-1 (or the pseudogene TRBV3-2) and TRBJ1-5, with D perhaps matching TRBD1 (5 bases). The V end lost 6 bases, the J end lost 7 bases, and 19 bases lay between the germline ends. The CDR3 spans 15 residues. CDR1 is LGHDT, CDR2 YNNKEL, per germline (reference sequence). CDR3 coding DNA: TGTGCCAGCAGTCTCGGGCCCCGGAGGGACCAGCCCCAGCATTTT. Protein sequence: CASSLGPRRDQPQHF.

The chain joins TRBV28 to TRBJ1-5; no reliable D call. This CDR3 region has 14 residues. Germline V lookup: CDR1 MDHEN, CDR2 SYDVKM. V was clipped by 3 bases and J by 4 bases, with 10 bases between them. The CDR3 spells CASSLIGNNQPQHF. The CDR3 nucleotides read TGTGCCAGCAGTTTGATAGGGAATAATCAGCCCCAGCATTTT.

The chain recombines TRBV7-2 with TRBJ2-7; 9 bases agree with TRBD2. CDR3 length: 16 residues. Germline CDR1 and CDR2: SGHTA and FQGNSA. V was pared by 1 base and J by 5 bases, with 9 bases of the junction left unmatched. CDR3 DNA: TGTGCCAGCAGCTTAGGCCCACTAGCGGGCGGGAACGAGCAGTACTTC. Its protein is CASSLGPLAGGNEQYF.